This TCR beta chain was sequenced for a study of blood T cell repertoires in COVID-19. For the study at large: From T cells, B-cell-depleted T cells, or PBMCs came the material, which was cDNA or gDNA.

Authors' analysis steps: Reference gene primer amplification in the assay estimated nucleated cell counts. The table came from immunoSEQ multiplex PCR; TCRdb's copy has only in-frame clones and leaves some out. V, J and clone size reflect that table, while D and trimming were determined from the DNA. The sample lists fewer than 500,000 clones; 75% to 90% were seen once. V dropped 3 bases and J dropped 4 bases, with 10 bases sitting between them. The CDR3 spans 13 residues. CDR1 is SGHNT and CDR2 is YYREEE in the germline V gene (reference sequence). The clonotype was recovered from a woman aged 18-30 years who had recovered from COVID-19. Sequences were obtained from PBMCs or T cells enriched from blood (not recorded which). The gene calls are TRBV5-4 and TRBJ1-2, with D unclear. The CDR3 region is CASSSGGAYGYTF. The CDR3 nucleotides are TGTGCCAGCAGCTCAGGAGGAGCCTATGGCTACACCTTC.